The clone carrying this T cell receptor (beta chain) was detected ten times or more. The antigen is unknown. These data originate in a study of beta chain features in type 1 diabetes. General study points: Compared to healthy donors, patients appeared to have naive, central memory and Treg TCRB repertoires that were more alike. Any HLA effect on TCRB rearrangement was left unresolved by small sub-analyses. Moderately but significantly shorter TCRB CDR3s were found in Type 1 diabetes patients in all four CD4+ subsets.

The whole isolated RNA underwent reverse transcription, so sequencing captured expressed TCRB transcripts. Measured with immunoSEQ multiplex PCR; TCRdb has only the in-frame clones, and not every one. The sample contains about 180,000 clones, approximately 8.1% of which appear only once. The V end lost 4 bases, the J end lost 4 bases, and 10 bases lay between the germline ends. The CDR3 totals 13 residues. CDR1 and CDR2 (germline): MNHNY, SVGAGI (reference sequence). The sequenced sample was central memory CD4+ T cells from blood. This TCR derives from a man aged 18 to 29 with type 1 diabetes. The rearrangement uses TRBV6-6 and TRBJ1-1; no reliable D call. CDR3 in DNA: TGTGCCAGCAGTTGGGGTGGGAGCACTGAAGCTTTCTTT. Its translation: CASSWGGSTEAFF.